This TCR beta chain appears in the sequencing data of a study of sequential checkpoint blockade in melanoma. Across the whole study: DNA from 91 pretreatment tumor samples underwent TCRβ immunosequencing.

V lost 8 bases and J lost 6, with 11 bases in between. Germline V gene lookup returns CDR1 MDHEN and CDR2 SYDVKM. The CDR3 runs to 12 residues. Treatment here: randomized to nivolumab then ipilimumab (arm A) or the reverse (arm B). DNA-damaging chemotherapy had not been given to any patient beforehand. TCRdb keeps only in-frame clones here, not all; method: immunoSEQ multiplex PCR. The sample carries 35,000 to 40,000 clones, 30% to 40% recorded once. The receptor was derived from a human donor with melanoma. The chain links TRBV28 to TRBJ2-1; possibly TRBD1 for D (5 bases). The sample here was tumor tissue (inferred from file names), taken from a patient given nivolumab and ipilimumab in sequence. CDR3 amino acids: CASLGAFNEQFF. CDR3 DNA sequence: TGTGCCAGCCTTGGGGCGTTCAATGAGCAGTTCTTC.